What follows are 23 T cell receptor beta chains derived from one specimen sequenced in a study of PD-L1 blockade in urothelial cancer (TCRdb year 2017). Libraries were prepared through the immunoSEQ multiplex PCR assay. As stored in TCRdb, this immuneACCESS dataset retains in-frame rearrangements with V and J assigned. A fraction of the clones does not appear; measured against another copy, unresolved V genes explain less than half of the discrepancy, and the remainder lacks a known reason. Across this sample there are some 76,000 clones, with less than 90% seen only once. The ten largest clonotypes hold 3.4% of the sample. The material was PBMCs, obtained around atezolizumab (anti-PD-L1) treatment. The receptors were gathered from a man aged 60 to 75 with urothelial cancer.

The CDR3 DNA reads TGTGCCAGCAGTCCCCTATGGGGGCAGGGAAACTCCTACGAGCAGTACTTC. It yields the protein CASSPLWGQGNSYEQYF. The rearrangement links TRBV28 to TRBJ2-7; D is perhaps TRBD1 (6 bases). This CDR3 region has 17 residues. V dropped 5 bases and J dropped 0 bases, with 20 bases sitting between them. Looked up from germline, CDR1 is MDHEN and CDR2 is SYDVKM.

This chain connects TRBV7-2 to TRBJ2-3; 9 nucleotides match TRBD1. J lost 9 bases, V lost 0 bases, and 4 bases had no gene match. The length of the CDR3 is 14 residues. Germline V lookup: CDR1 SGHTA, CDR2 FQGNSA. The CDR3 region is CASSLAGQGITQYF. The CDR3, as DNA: TGTGCCAGCAGCTTAGCCGGACAGGGGATCACGCAGTATTTT.

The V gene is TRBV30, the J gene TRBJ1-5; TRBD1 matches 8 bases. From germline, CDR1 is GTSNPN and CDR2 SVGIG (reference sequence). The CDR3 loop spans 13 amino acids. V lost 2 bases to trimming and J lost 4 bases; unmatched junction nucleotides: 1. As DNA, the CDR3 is TGTGCCTGGAGTAGACAGGGGAATCAGCCCCAGCATTTT. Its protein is CAWSRQGNQPQHF.

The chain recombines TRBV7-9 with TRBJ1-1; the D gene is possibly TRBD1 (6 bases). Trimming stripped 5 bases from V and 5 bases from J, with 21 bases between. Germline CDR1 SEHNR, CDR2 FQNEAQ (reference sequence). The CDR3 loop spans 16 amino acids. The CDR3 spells CASSAFVGGLGTEAFF. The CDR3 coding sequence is TGTGCCAGCAGCGCCTTCGTCGGGGGGCTGGGGACTGAAGCTTTCTTT.

The CDR3 sequence: CASSWGLADITDTQYF. The CDR3 nucleotides are TGTGCCAGCAGCTGGGGACTAGCCGATATCACAGATACGCAGTATTTT. The rearrangement joins TRBV7-9 to TRBJ2-3; 9 nucleotides align to TRBD2. The length of the CDR3 is 16 residues. J was trimmed by 2 bases and V by 4 bases; bases with no gene match: 7. Germline values: CDR1 SEHNR, CDR2 FQNEAQ (reference sequence).

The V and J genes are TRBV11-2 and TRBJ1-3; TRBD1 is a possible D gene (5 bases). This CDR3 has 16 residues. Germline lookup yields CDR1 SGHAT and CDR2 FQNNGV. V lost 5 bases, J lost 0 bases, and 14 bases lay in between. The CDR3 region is CASSEGGASSGNTIYF. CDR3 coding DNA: TGTGCCAGCAGCGAGGGAGGGGCGAGCTCTGGAAACACCATATATTTT. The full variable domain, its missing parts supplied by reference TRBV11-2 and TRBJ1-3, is EAGVAQSPRYKIIEKRQSVAFWCNPISGHATLYWYQQILGQGPKLLIQFQNNGVVDDSQLPKDRFSAERLKGVDSTLKIQPAKLEDSAVYLCASSEGGASSGNTIYFGEGSWLTVV.

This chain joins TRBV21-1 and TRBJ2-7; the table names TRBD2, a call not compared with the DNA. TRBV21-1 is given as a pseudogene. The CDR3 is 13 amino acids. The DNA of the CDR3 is TGTGCCAGCAGCAAAGGCGGAGCCTACGAGCAGTACTTC. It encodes CASSKGGAYEQYF.

The chain's CDR3 is CASSPRGASSTEAFF. The CDR3 nucleotides are TGTGCCAGCAGCCCCCGGGGGGCATCGAGCACTGAAGCTTTCTTT. The rearrangement uses TRBV9 and TRBJ1-1, with TRBD1 as a possible D gene (6 bases). The V and J ends lost 4 bases and 4 bases respectively, with 17 bases between them. Germline V gene lookup returns CDR1 SGDLS and CDR2 YYNGEE. This CDR3 spans 15 amino acids.

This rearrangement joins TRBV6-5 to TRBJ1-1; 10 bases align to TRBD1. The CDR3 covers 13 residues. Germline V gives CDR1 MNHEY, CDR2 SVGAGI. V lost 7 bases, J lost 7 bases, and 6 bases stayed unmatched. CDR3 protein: CASNSRDRGEAFF. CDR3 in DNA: TGTGCCAGCAACAGCCGGGACAGGGGTGAAGCTTTCTTT.

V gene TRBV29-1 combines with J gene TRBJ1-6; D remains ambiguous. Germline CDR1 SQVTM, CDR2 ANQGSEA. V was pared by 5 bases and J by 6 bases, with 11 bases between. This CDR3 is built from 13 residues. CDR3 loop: CSVSAGRNSPLHF. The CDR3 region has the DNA TGCAGCGTTTCTGCAGGTCGTAATTCACCCCTCCACTTT. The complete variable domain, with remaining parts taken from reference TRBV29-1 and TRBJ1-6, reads SAVISQKPSRDICQRGTSLTIQCQVDSQVTMMFWYRQQPGQSLTLIATANQGSEATYESGFVIDKFPISRPNLTFSTLTVSNMSPEDSSIYLCSVSAGRNSPLHFGNGTRLTVT.

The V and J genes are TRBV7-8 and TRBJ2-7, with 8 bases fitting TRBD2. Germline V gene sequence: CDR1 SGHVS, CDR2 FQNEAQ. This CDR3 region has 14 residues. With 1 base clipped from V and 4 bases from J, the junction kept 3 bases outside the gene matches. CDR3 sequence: CASSLVEREYEQYF. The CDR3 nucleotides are TGTGCCAGCAGCTTAGTCGAGCGGGAGTACGAGCAGTACTTC. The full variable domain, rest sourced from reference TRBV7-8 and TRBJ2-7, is GAGVSQSPRYKVAKRGQDVALRCDPISGHVSLFWYQQALGQGPEFLTYFQNEAQLDKSGLPSDRFFAERPEGSVSTLKIQRTQQEDSAVYLCASSLVEREYEQYFGPGTRLTVT.

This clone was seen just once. The CDR3 loop is CASSLDAGARAFF. The CDR3 DNA follows: TGCGCCAGCAGCTTGGATGCGGGGGCTCGAGCTTTCTTT. This chain links TRBV5-1 with TRBJ1-1, with D perhaps matching TRBD1 (6 bases). CDR1 SGHRS and CDR2 YFSETQ come from the germline V gene. CDR3 length: 13 residues. Trimming left V 0 bases short and J 10 bases short, with 13 bases between.

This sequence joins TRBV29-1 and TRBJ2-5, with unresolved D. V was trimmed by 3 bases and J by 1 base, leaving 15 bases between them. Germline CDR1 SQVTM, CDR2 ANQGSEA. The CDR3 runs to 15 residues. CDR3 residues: CSVEGGGRTQETQYF. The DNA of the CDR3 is TGCAGCGTTGAGGGTGGCGGCAGAACCCAAGAGACCCAGTACTTC. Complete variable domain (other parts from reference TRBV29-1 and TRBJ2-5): SAVISQKPSRDICQRGTSLTIQCQVDSQVTMMFWYRQQPGQSLTLIATANQGSEATYESGFVIDKFPISRPNLTFSTLTVSNMSPEDSSIYLCSVEGGGRTQETQYFGPGTRLLVL.

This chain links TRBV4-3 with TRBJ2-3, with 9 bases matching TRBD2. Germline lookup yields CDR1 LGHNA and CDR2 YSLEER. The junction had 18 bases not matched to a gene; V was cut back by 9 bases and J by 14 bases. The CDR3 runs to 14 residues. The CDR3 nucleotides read TGCGCCAGGGAGCACGGGACTAGCCACCCTCTTTGGTATTTT. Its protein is CAREHGTSHPLWYF.

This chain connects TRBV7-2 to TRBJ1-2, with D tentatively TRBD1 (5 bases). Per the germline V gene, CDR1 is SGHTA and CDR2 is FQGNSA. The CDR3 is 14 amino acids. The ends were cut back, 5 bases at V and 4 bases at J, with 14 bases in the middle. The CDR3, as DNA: TGTGCCAGCAGCCTAGGACACCCTTCCTATGGCTACACCTTC. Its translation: CASSLGHPSYGYTF.

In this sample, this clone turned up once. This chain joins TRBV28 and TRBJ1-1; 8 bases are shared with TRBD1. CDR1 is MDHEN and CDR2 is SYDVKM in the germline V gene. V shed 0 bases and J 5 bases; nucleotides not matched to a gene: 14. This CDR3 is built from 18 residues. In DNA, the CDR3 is TGTGCCAGCAGTTTATGGGGACAGGCCGGCGAGGGTGGAACTGAAGCTTTCTTT. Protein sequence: CASSLWGQAGEGGTEAFF. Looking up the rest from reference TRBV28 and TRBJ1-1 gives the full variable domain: DVKVTQSSRYLVKRTGEKVFLECVQDMDHENMFWYRQDPGLGLRLIYFSYDVKMKEKGDIPEGYSVSREKKERFSLILESASTNQTSMYLCASSLWGQAGEGGTEAFFGQGTRLTVV.

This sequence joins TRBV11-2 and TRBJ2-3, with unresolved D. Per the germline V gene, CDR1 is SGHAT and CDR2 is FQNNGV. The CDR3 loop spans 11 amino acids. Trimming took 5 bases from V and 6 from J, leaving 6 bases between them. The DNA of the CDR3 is TGTGCCAGCAGCCTCCGGGATACGCAGTATTTT. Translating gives CASSLRDTQYF.

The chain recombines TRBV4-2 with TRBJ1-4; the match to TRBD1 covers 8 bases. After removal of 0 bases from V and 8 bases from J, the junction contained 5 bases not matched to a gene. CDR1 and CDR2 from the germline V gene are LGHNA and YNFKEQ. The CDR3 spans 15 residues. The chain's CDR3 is CASSQDRGRKEKLFF. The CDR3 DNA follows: TGTGCCAGCAGCCAAGACAGGGGGCGAAAGGAAAAACTGTTTTTT.

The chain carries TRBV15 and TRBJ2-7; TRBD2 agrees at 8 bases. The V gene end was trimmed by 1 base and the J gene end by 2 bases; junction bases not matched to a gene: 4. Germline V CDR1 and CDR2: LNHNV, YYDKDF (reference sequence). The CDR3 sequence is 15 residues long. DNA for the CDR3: TGTGCCACCAGCAGAGGCGGGGGGCCCCCCTACGAGCAGTACTTC. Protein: CATSRGGGPPYEQYF.

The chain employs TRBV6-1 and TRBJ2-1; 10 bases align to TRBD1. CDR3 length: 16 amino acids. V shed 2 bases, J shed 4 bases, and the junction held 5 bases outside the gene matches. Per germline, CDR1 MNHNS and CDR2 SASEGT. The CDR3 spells CASSEYWTGGYNEQFF. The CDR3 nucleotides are TGTGCCAGCAGTGAATATTGGACAGGGGGTTACAATGAGCAGTTCTTC.

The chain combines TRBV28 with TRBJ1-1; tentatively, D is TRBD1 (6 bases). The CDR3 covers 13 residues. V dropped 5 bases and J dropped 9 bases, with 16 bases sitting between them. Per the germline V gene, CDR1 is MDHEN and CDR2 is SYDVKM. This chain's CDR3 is CASSPMGQIKAFF. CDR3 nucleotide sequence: TGTGCCAGCAGTCCGATGGGACAAATTAAAGCTTTCTTT.

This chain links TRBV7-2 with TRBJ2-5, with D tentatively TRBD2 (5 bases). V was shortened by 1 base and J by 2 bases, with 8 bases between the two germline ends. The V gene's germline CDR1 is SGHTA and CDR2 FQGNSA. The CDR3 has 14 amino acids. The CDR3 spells CASSLDWTQETQYF. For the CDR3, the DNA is TGTGCCAGCAGCTTAGACTGGACTCAAGAGACCCAGTACTTC.

CDR3 nucleotide sequence: TGCGCCAGCAGCTTGGCCGGGCTAGCGGAGCAGTACTTC. This gives the protein CASSLAGLAEQYF. The J gene is TRBJ2-7, the V gene TRBV5-1, with D perhaps matching TRBD2 (6 bases). This CDR3 comprises 13 residues. Germline V gives CDR1 SGHRS, CDR2 YFSETQ. The V gene lost 0 bases and the J gene lost 7 bases, with 11 bases spanning the gap.